This T cell receptor beta chain was profiled in a study of T cell responses to AZD1222 COVID-19 vaccine. In the study overall: Second-dose intervals near 4 or 12 weeks were combined. Study-wide results and limits: Vaccine-associated CD4 TCRs ranged over spike, dominating at 160-218 and 743-854. Donors were chiefly white British, with a greater number of females, and clonal diversity was perhaps underestimated. Epitopes outside B.1.351 and B.1.1.7 mutated regions reportedly drew nearly half of spike TCRs.

TCRdb's copy holds only in-frame clones and misses some; the assay was immunoSEQ multiplex PCR. The sample carries roughly 140,000 clones, about 91% recorded once. This clone was counted only a few times. Its antigen is unknown. The CDR3 runs 13 residues. Germline V gene data show CDR1 as SGHVS and CDR2 as FNYEAQ. V shed 5 bases and J shed 3 bases, with 11 bases lying between them. The TCR sequence derives from an adult in good health. Sequenced here: peripheral blood, sampled on day 0 of AZD1222 vaccination. This chain connects TRBV7-6 to TRBJ2-7, with D possibly TRBD1 on 6 matching bases. The CDR3 loop is CASSQGGFYEQYF. CDR3 bases: TGTGCCAGCAGCCAAGGGGGTTTCTACGAGCAGTACTTC.